Shown below are 23 T cell receptor beta chains from a single sample sequenced in a study of technical replicates of blood from a handful of donors. The method was immunoSEQ multiplex PCR; TCRdb's version includes in-frame clones alone and lacks a portion of them. The sample holds roughly 80,000 clones, 90% to 95% seen once. The sample taken for sequencing was T cells isolated from PBMCs. These receptors were taken from a human donor in good health.

V and J are TRBV10-3 and TRBJ1-1; TRBD1 is a possible D gene (5 bases). This CDR3 is built from 13 residues. The V end lost 8 bases, the J end lost 5 bases, and 15 bases lay between the germline ends. The germline CDR1 and CDR2 sequences are ENHRY and SYGVKD. CDR3 in DNA: TGTGCCATCGGAGAGGAAAGGGGTACTGAAGCTTTCTTT. This gives the protein CAIGEERGTEAFF.

This chain links TRBV9 with TRBJ1-5; no definite D call. The V gene's germline CDR1 is SGDLS and CDR2 YYNGEE. Trimming shortened V by 0 bases and J by 2 bases, and 9 bases separated the two germline ends. The CDR3 length is 15 residues. For the CDR3, the DNA is TGTGCCAGCAGCGTAGGGGCCACTGGCAATCAGCCCCAGCATTTT. Its protein is CASSVGATGNQPQHF.

The chain employs TRBV30 and TRBJ2-1; D perhaps matches TRBD2 (5 bases). Per the germline V gene, CDR1 is GTSNPN and CDR2 is SVGIG (reference sequence). Trimming took 3 bases from V and 5 from J, leaving 14 bases between them. This CDR3 comprises 14 residues. In nucleotides, the CDR3 is TGTGCCTGGAGGGACTTCCCGGAGCACAATGAGCAGTTCTTC. This encodes CAWRDFPEHNEQFF. Supplemented by reference TRBV30 and TRBJ2-1, the full variable domain reads SQTIHQWPATLVQPVGSPLSLECTVEGTSNPNLYWYRQAAGRGLQLLFYSVGIGQISSEVPQNLSASRPQDRQFILSSKKLLLSDSGFYLCAWRDFPEHNEQFFGPGTRLTVL.

The rearrangement uses TRBV19 and TRBJ2-3, with 8 nucleotides matching TRBD1. Germline lookup yields CDR1 LNHDA and CDR2 SQIVND (reference sequence). The CDR3 has 15 residues. The V segment lost 1 base and the J segment 6 bases; nucleotides outside the gene matches: 6. The CDR3 sequence: CASSIGMTGADTQYF. The CDR3 DNA sequence: TGTGCCAGTAGTATAGGGATGACAGGGGCGGATACGCAGTATTTT.

The chain combines TRBV5-1 with TRBJ2-7; 11 bases align to TRBD2. Trimming at V came to 4 bases and at J to 3 bases, leaving 3 bases not matched to a gene. The germline V gene encodes CDR1 SGHRS and CDR2 YFSETQ. This CDR3 has 14 residues. The CDR3, as DNA: TGCGCCAGCAGCCTAACTAGCGGGAGCTACGAGCAGTACTTC. It codes for CASSLTSGSYEQYF.

The chain links TRBV7-2 to TRBJ2-5, with D perhaps TRBD2 (5 bases). The CDR3 runs to 14 residues. CDR1 is SGHTA and CDR2 is FQGNSA in the germline V gene. The germline V and J ends were trimmed by 5 bases and 3 bases, with 13 bases remaining between them. This CDR3 reads CASSPITGEETQYF. DNA of the CDR3: TGTGCCAGCAGCCCGATAACCGGGGAAGAGACCCAGTACTTC. The whole variable domain, filled in from reference TRBV7-2 and TRBJ2-5, reads GAGVSQSPSNKVTEKGKDVELRCDPISGHTALYWYRQSLGQGLEFLIYFQGNSAPDKSGLPSDRFSAERTGGSVSTLTIQRTQQEDSAVYLCASSPITGEETQYFGPGTRLLVL.

The V call is TRBV7-3, the J call TRBJ2-3, with D possibly TRBD2 on 6 matching bases. V was trimmed by 1 base and J by 9 bases, leaving 14 bases between them. The CDR3 extends over 14 amino acids. In germline, CDR1 is SGHTA, CDR2 FQGTGA. DNA for the CDR3: TGTGCCAGCAGCTTAAAACCGACTAGTCAAACGCAGTATTTT. Its translation is CASSLKPTSQTQYF.

The rearrangement links TRBV28 to TRBJ2-7, with TRBD1 identical over 7 bases. Germline V lookup: CDR1 MDHEN, CDR2 SYDVKM. Trimming at V came to 2 bases and at J to 1 base, leaving 5 bases not matched to a gene. This CDR3 contains 15 residues. The CDR3 protein is CASSLPTGMSYEQYF. The CDR3 nucleotides are TGTGCCAGCAGTTTACCGACAGGGATGTCCTACGAGCAGTACTTC.

This chain joins TRBV10-3 and TRBJ2-1, with 10 nucleotides matching TRBD1. CDR1 is ENHRY and CDR2 is SYGVKD in the germline V gene. This CDR3 comprises 15 residues. V dropped 9 bases and J dropped 8; count of bases not matched to a gene: 13. The CDR3 sequence: CAIAPGQGSFDEQFF. The DNA for the CDR3 is TGTGCCATAGCGCCGGGACAGGGGAGTTTCGATGAGCAGTTCTTC.

The J gene is TRBJ2-7, the V gene TRBV7-8; 7 nucleotides line up with TRBD2. After removal of 5 bases from V and 0 bases from J, the junction contained 10 bases not matched to a gene. The length of the CDR3 is 16 residues. Germline CDR1 is SGHVS and CDR2 is FQNEAQ. This CDR3 is CASSAGAGAPSYEQYF. The CDR3 nucleotides are TGTGCCAGCAGCGCCGGGGCGGGAGCCCCCTCCTACGAGCAGTACTTC.

This chain links TRBV5-6 with TRBJ2-3; possibly TRBD2 for D (6 bases). The V end lost 2 bases, the J end lost 3 bases, and 7 bases lay between the germline ends. There are 13 residues in the CDR3. CDR1 and CDR2 from the germline V gene are SGHDT and YYEEEE. The CDR3 sequence: CASSLSGTDTQYF. CDR3 nucleotides: TGTGCCAGCAGCTTAAGCGGGACAGATACGCAGTATTTT.

This clone was recorded once. This chain connects TRBV7-2 to TRBJ2-5; D gene uncertain. Trimming stripped 0 bases from V and 5 bases from J, with 13 bases between. Germline values: CDR1 SGHTA, CDR2 FQGNSA. CDR3 length: 15 amino acids. The CDR3 nucleotides read TGTGCCAGCAGCTTAGCCCCTAACTCCCGGGAGACCCAGTACTTC. Translated, it gives CASSLAPNSRETQYF.

This clone was seen just once. The chain uses TRBV19 and TRBJ2-1, with a weak D call TRBD2 (5 bases). In germline, CDR1 is LNHDA, CDR2 SQIVND (reference sequence). Trimming removed 0 bases from V and 10 bases from J, with 7 bases in between. This CDR3 is built from 12 residues. DNA of the CDR3: TGTGCCAGTAGTATAGAAGACTACGAGCAGTTCTTC. It encodes CASSIEDYEQFF.

The CDR3 spells CASSLQVVVYEQYF. As DNA, the CDR3 is TGTGCCAGCAGCTTGCAGGTCGTAGTCTACGAGCAGTACTTC. V gene TRBV5-6 combines with J gene TRBJ2-7, with unresolved D. Trimming pared 1 base from V and 3 bases from J, leaving 11 bases between. Germline lookup yields CDR1 SGHDT and CDR2 YYEEEE. This CDR3 is built from 14 residues.

The V call is TRBV5-8, the J call TRBJ2-1; 9 bases line up with TRBD1. CDR3 size: 14 residues. In germline, CDR1 is SGHTS, CDR2 YDEGEE. With 3 bases clipped from V and 7 bases from J, the junction kept 5 bases outside the gene matches. The CDR3 loop is CASSSGTGTNEQFF. CDR3 DNA sequence: TGTGCCAGCAGCTCAGGGACAGGGACGAATGAGCAGTTCTTC.

V usage is TRBV28 and J usage is TRBJ2-1; TRBD2 agrees at 13 bases. The J segment lost 10 bases and the V segment lost 7 bases, leaving 19 bases of the junction unmatched. The CDR3 has 18 amino acids. CDR1 and CDR2 (germline): MDHEN, SYDVKM. CDR3 sequence (DNA): TGTGCCAGCACAACGGGAGGGTATGGGACTAGCGGGATGGCCGAGCAGTTCTTC. It yields the protein CASTTGGYGTSGMAEQFF.

CDR3 loop: CASSLSIEQYF. DNA of the CDR3: TGTGCCAGCAGCCTAAGTATCGAGCAGTACTTC. The chain is built from TRBV5-6 and TRBJ2-7, with no clear D. Germline V CDR1 and CDR2: SGHDT, YYEEEE. With 4 bases removed from V and 6 bases from J, the gap between germline ends came to 8 bases. This CDR3 is built from 11 residues.

This sequence joins TRBV9 and TRBJ2-7, with a weak D call TRBD1 (6 bases). The CDR3 covers 11 residues. Trimming removed 7 bases from V and 5 bases from J, with 10 bases in between. Germline assignment: CDR1 SGDLS and CDR2 YYNGEE. The CDR3 DNA reads as TGTGCCAGCGGAAGGGGGAACGAGCAGTACTTC. Translating it yields CASGRGNEQYF.

The rearrangement uses TRBV5-6 and TRBJ1-1, with TRBD1 as a possible D gene (6 bases). Germline CDR1 reads SGHDT; CDR2 reads YYEEEE. The germline V and J ends were trimmed by 1 base and 1 base, with 11 bases remaining between them. This CDR3 has 15 amino acids. CDR3 nucleotide sequence: TGTGCCAGCAGCTTGCAAGGGACACCGAACACTGAAGCTTTCTTT. Protein product: CASSLQGTPNTEAFF.

The chain is built from TRBV7-3 and TRBJ1-1, with D hard to call. Trimming shortened V by 4 bases and J by 3 bases, and 12 bases separated the two germline ends. CDR3 length: 14 amino acids. Germline V gene lookup returns CDR1 SGHTA and CDR2 FQGTGA. Here the CDR3 DNA reads TGTGCCAGCAGCTCCCTCTTAGGAGACACTGAAGCTTTCTTT. It encodes CASSSLLGDTEAFF.

As DNA, the CDR3 is TGTGCCAGCCCGACAGGGAACCCCTCCTACGAGCAGTACTTC. Its protein is CASPTGNPSYEQYF. The V gene is TRBV7-9, the J gene TRBJ2-7; 7 positions agree with TRBD1. From germline, CDR1 is SEHNR and CDR2 FQNEAQ (reference sequence). After removal of 8 bases from V and 0 bases from J, the junction contained 7 bases not matched to a gene. This CDR3 region has 14 residues.

The chain uses TRBV10-3 and TRBJ1-1, with 9 bases aligning to TRBD1. Germline V gene data show CDR1 as ENHRY and CDR2 as SYGVKD. This CDR3 region has 15 residues. J lost 3 bases, V lost 3 bases, and 5 bases had no gene match. CDR3 sequence reads: CAISDNRGHDTEAFF. Written as DNA, the CDR3 is TGTGCCATCAGTGATAACAGGGGGCATGACACTGAAGCTTTCTTT.

The gene calls are TRBV18 and TRBJ2-1, with D possibly matching TRBD2 (5 bases). The V end lost 0 bases, the J end lost 6 bases, and 12 bases lay between the germline ends. Germline V CDR1 and CDR2: KGHSH, LQKENI. The CDR3 covers 15 residues. The CDR3 nucleotides are TGTGCCAGCTCACCACCGGGAGATTCGGCCAATGAGCAGTTCTTC. Its protein product is CASSPPGDSANEQFF.